This T cell receptor beta chain was captured by sequencing in a study of blood T cell repertoires in COVID-19. The wider study: Sample material is recorded as cDNA or gDNA derived from T cells, B-cell-depleted T cells, or PBMCs.

The protocol was immunoSEQ multiplex PCR, while the TCRdb copy is restricted to in-frame clones and leaves out a portion. Seen here are fewer than 350,000 clones, 91% observed once, and the top ten hold around 2.8%. V dropped 2 bases and J dropped 10 bases, with 15 bases sitting between them. This CDR3 region has 13 residues. Per the germline V gene, CDR1 is SGHNT and CDR2 is YYREEE (reference sequence). In the 2 weeks before study entry, exposed participants met a COVID-19 case, which was PCR-confirmed or clinician-diagnosed. The sequenced material came from PBMCs or T cells enriched from blood (not recorded which). This chain joins TRBV5-4 and TRBJ1-2; the D gene is possibly TRBD1 (6 bases). The clonotype comes from a middle-aged man who had been exposed to COVID-19. The CDR3 sequence: CASSFSPGEPYTF. The CDR3 region has the DNA TGTGCCAGCAGCTTCTCTCCAGGGGAGCCCTACACCTTC.